The 2 T cell receptor beta chains listed next were all sequenced from one sample in a study of T cell repertoires in cytomegalovirus infection. Their antigen targets remain unknown. Each CDR3 protein is one row after TCRdb ran MiXCR on the reads. The sample carries about 830,000 distinct CDR3 sequences, approximately 29% recorded once. Sequencing used cultured CD8+ T cells from PBMCs, obtained from culture after CMV antigen stimulation. Receptors were obtained from a human donor in good health (CMV status not recorded). Some clones in this sample may be carry-over from other donors' samples.

This clonotype was recorded many times. The chain uses TRBV6-1 and TRBJ1-5; D not certain. Germline CDR1 reads MNHNS; CDR2 reads SASEGT. The CDR3 totals 14 residues. V was cut by 5 bases and J by 2 bases, with 10 bases left in between. This CDR3 reads CASSNGGGNQPQHF. The CDR3, as DNA: TGTGCCAGCAGTAACGGCGGTGGCAATCAGCCCCAGCATTTT.

In this sample, this clonotype turned up a few times. V gene TRBV6-2 or TRBV6-3 combines with J gene TRBJ2-7; perhaps TRBD1 as D (6 bases). This CDR3 is built from 13 residues. Germline CDR1 and CDR2: MNHEY and SVGEGT. Between the trimmed V and J ends, which lost 7 bases and 2 bases, there was a span of 12 bases. The CDR3 nucleotides read TGTGCCAGCAATTCCCGGGACACCTACGAGCAGTACTTC. The encoded protein is CASNSRDTYEQYF.